These 30 T cell receptor beta chains share one sample of origin, sequenced in a study of CD8+ T cells in alopecia areata. Treatment: oral pan-JAK inhibitor, 5-10 mg twice daily. RNA, once extracted, was reverse transcribed into cDNA for use as the sequencing template. Some clones are missing from TCRdb's copy, which holds only in-frame ones; the method was immunoSEQ multiplex PCR. The table records 180,000 or so clones, 51% of them present only once. Sequenced material: CD8+ T cells sorted from blood, taken around week 52, from a patient treated with tofacitinib. The source is a human donor with alopecia areata.

V is TRBV5-1 and J is TRBJ1-2; tentative D call: TRBD1 (6 bases). Trimming took off 5 bases at V and 3 bases at J, with 20 bases between the two ends. Germline CDR1 SGHRS, CDR2 YFSETQ. The CDR3 runs to 16 residues. The CDR3 region has the DNA TGCGCCAGCAGATCAGATGGACCAGGGGCAGACTATGGCTACACCTTC. Its protein is CASRSDGPGADYGYTF.

This clone has just a few counts. The chain uses TRBV5-1 and TRBJ2-7, with D perhaps TRBD1 or TRBD2 (5 bases each). The CDR3 runs to 12 residues. Trimming took off 4 bases at V and 6 bases at J, with 11 bases between the two ends. Germline CDR1 reads SGHRS; CDR2 reads YFSETQ. The CDR3 loop reads CASSPSGTEQYF. DNA for the CDR3: TGCGCCAGCAGCCCCTCAGGGACCGAGCAGTACTTC. The full variable domain, rest sourced from reference TRBV5-1 and TRBJ2-7, is KAGVTQTPRYLIKTRGQQVTLSCSPISGHRSVSWYQQTPGQGLQFLFEYFSETQRNKGNFPGRFSGRQFSNSRSEMNVSTLELGDSALYLCASSPSGTEQYFGPGTRLTVT.

V gene TRBV7-9 combines with J gene TRBJ2-1, with TRBD2 as a possible D gene (6 bases). CDR3 length equals 13 residues. Germline CDR1 and CDR2: SEHNR and FQNEAQ (reference sequence). Between the trimmed V and J ends, which lost 5 bases and 11 bases, there was a span of 16 bases. The CDR3 DNA is TGTGCCAGCAGCCCTCCTAGGAGGGGTCAGCAGTTCTTC. This gives the protein CASSPPRRGQQFF.

This chain connects TRBV19 to TRBJ1-1; D gene ambiguous. The CDR3 totals 12 residues. Germline V CDR1 and CDR2: LNHDA, SQIVND (reference sequence). V shed 3 bases and J shed 1 base, with 3 bases lying between them. For the CDR3, the DNA is TGTGCCAGTAGTATGGGGAACACTGAAGCTTTCTTT. This gives the protein CASSMGNTEAFF.

The chain links TRBV15 to TRBJ2-1, with no clear D. Per germline, CDR1 LNHNV and CDR2 YYDKDF (reference sequence). V dropped 5 bases and J dropped 7 bases, with 12 bases sitting between them. The CDR3 sequence is 13 residues long. CDR3 sequence (DNA): TGTGCCACCAGCCCTGGTTGGTTGAATGAGCAGTTCTTC. Its protein product is CATSPGWLNEQFF.

This clone was seen more than once but under ten times. The chain carries TRBV7-9 and TRBJ2-7, with D tentatively TRBD1 or TRBD2 (6 bases each). This CDR3 spans 14 amino acids. With 3 bases removed from V and 7 bases from J, the gap between germline ends came to 16 bases. The V gene's germline CDR1 is SEHNR and CDR2 FQNEAQ (reference sequence). The CDR3 DNA reads TGTGCCAGCAGCTTTTCGGAGGGGGTGGGGGAGCAGTACTTC. It specifies CASSFSEGVGEQYF.

The chain is built from TRBV27 and TRBJ2-1; D is unclear. This CDR3 spans 14 amino acids. Germline lookup yields CDR1 MNHEY and CDR2 SMNVEV (reference sequence). The germline V and J ends were trimmed by 2 bases and 6 bases, with 11 bases remaining between them. The CDR3 DNA sequence: TGTGCCAGCAGTTTAAGTGTTAGTGGCAATGAGCAGTTCTTC. Protein: CASSLSVSGNEQFF.

This clone has just a few counts. J is TRBJ2-1 and V is TRBV9; maybe TRBD2 (5 bases). The V gene's germline CDR1 is SGDLS and CDR2 YYNGEE. This CDR3 contains 16 residues. The germline V and J ends were trimmed by 5 bases and 0 bases, with 15 bases remaining between them. The CDR3 DNA reads as TGTGCCAGCAGTCATAAACGAGGGAGCTCCTACAATGAGCAGTTCTTC. It specifies CASSHKRGSSYNEQFF.

The chain has TRBV29-1 and TRBJ2-7; 9 bases are shared with TRBD1. Germline V gives CDR1 SQVTM, CDR2 ANQGSEA. V trimming: 0 bases; J trimming: 5 bases; junction bases outside the gene matches: 8. CDR3 size: 15 residues. The CDR3 DNA follows: TGCAGCGTTGAAGATTTGGGACAGGGTACCCACGAGCAGTACTTC. As protein: CSVEDLGQGTHEQYF.

The chain carries TRBV27 and TRBJ2-7, with D possibly being TRBD2 (6 bases). The V gene's germline CDR1 is MNHEY and CDR2 SMNVEV (reference sequence). V gave up 2 bases and J gave up 0 bases, with 8 bases separating them. CDR3 length equals 14 residues. The CDR3, as DNA: TGTGCCAGCAGTTTAGACGGGAGCTCCTACGAGCAGTACTTC. Translating gives CASSLDGSSYEQYF.

The chain links TRBV14 to TRBJ2-7; a weak D match, TRBD2 (5 bases). The CDR3 sequence is 14 residues long. Trimming took 0 bases from V and 3 from J, leaving 9 bases between them. Germline assignment: CDR1 SGHDN and CDR2 FVKESK. The CDR3 sequence is CASSQEGRGYEQYF. The CDR3 coding sequence is TGTGCCAGCAGCCAAGAAGGACGGGGCTACGAGCAGTACTTC. Using reference TRBV14 and TRBJ2-7 for the parts outside the CDR3, the full variable domain is EAGVTQFPSHSVIEKGQTVTLRCDPISGHDNLYWYRRVMGKEIKFLLHFVKESKQDESGMPNNRFLAERTGGTYSTLKVQPAELEDSGVYFCASSQEGRGYEQYFGPGTRLTVT.

This clone was seen a handful of times. This chain joins TRBV7-8 and TRBJ2-1; D may be TRBD1 (5 bases). Germline CDR1 SGHVS, CDR2 FQNEAQ. The length of the CDR3 is 14 residues. With 3 bases removed from V and 7 bases from J, the gap between germline ends came to 13 bases. CDR3 amino acids: CASSFHRNRNEQFF. DNA for the CDR3: TGTGCCAGCAGCTTTCACAGGAATAGGAATGAGCAGTTCTTC.

The chain combines TRBV27 with TRBJ1-2; D is perhaps TRBD1 (5 bases). The CDR3 is made up of 13 amino acids. The V and J ends lost 6 bases and 3 bases respectively, with 11 bases between them. CDR1 MNHEY and CDR2 SMNVEV come from the germline V gene (reference sequence). CDR3 region: CASSRQRYYGYTF. In DNA, the CDR3 is TGTGCCAGCAGCAGACAGAGGTACTATGGCTACACCTTC.

The sample holds a few counts of this clone. The chain carries TRBV19 and TRBJ2-6; possibly TRBD2 for D (5 bases). V lost 8 bases to trimming and J lost 6 bases, with 14 bases between them. This CDR3 has 14 residues. Germline V lookup: CDR1 LNHDA, CDR2 SQIVND (reference sequence). CDR3 sequence: CASSTISEANVLTF. DNA for the CDR3: TGTGCCAGTTCGACTATCTCGGAGGCCAACGTCCTGACTTTC. Based on the CDR3 plus reference TRBV19 and TRBJ2-6, the full variable domain is DGGITQSPKYLFRKEGQNVTLSCEQNLNHDAMYWYRQDPGQGLRLIYYSQIVNDFQKGDIAEGYSVSREKKESFPLTVTSAQKNPTAFYLCASSTISEANVLTFGAGSRLTVL.

On this clone itself: The junction shows a germline mismatch at one end, possibly a read error. The rearrangement links TRBV4-1 to TRBJ2-5; D unclear. The CDR3 has 15 amino acids. Germline assignment: CDR1 MGHRA and CDR2 YSYEKL. The CDR3 DNA follows: TGCGCCAGCAGCCAACCAAGGGCGCGGCAAGGGACCCAGTACTTC. This gives the protein CASSQPRARQGTQYF.

Only a few counts were recorded for this clone. This chain joins TRBV12-5 and TRBJ2-1; D gene unclear. The V gene's germline CDR1 is LGHNT and CDR2 FRNRAP. The CDR3 is 11 amino acids. V lost 0 bases, J lost 10 bases, and 4 bases lay in between. CDR3 region: CASGLVAEQFF. In DNA, the CDR3 is TGTGCTAGTGGTTTGGTTGCGGAGCAGTTCTTC.

This sequence joins TRBV6-6 and TRBJ2-5; 10 nucleotides agree with TRBD1. Germline lookup yields CDR1 MNHNY and CDR2 SVGAGI (reference sequence). V shed 7 bases, J shed 4 bases, and the junction held 6 bases outside the gene matches. There are 14 residues in the CDR3. CDR3 DNA sequence: TGTGCCAGCACCAGAGACAGGGGGCCAGAGACCCAGTACTTC. It translates to CASTRDRGPETQYF.

In this sample, this clone turned up a few times. The J gene is TRBJ1-1, the V gene TRBV25-1; D unclear. The length of the CDR3 is 12 residues. Germline CDR1 reads MGHDK; CDR2 reads SYGVNS. Trimming pared 4 bases from V and 1 base from J, leaving 4 bases between. The CDR3 DNA is TGTGCCAGCAGTGGACGGAACACTGAAGCTTTCTTT. Its translation: CASSGRNTEAFF. Combining the CDR3 with reference TRBV25-1 and TRBJ1-1 gives the whole variable domain EADIYQTPRYLVIGTGKKITLECSQTMGHDKMYWYQQDPGMELHLIHYSYGVNSTEKGDLSSESTVSRIRTEHFPLTLESARPSHTSQYLCASSGRNTEAFFGQGTRLTVV.

The chain uses TRBV2 and TRBJ2-1; 9 bases match TRBD2. The CDR3 totals 15 residues. Germline values: CDR1 SNHLY, CDR2 FYNNEI. Trimming took 4 bases from V and 9 from J; bases not matched to a gene: 10. The CDR3 here is CASSGARLAGIEQFF. Written as DNA, the CDR3 is TGTGCCAGCAGTGGGGCAAGGCTAGCGGGGATTGAGCAGTTCTTC.

This sequence joins TRBV9 and TRBJ1-1; no definite D call. V was cut by 0 bases and J by 3 bases, with 9 bases left in between. This CDR3 spans 14 amino acids. Germline assignment: CDR1 SGDLS and CDR2 YYNGEE. The CDR3 coding sequence is TGTGCCAGCAGCGTAGGGGTTCGGGACACTGAAGCTTTCTTT. Its protein is CASSVGVRDTEAFF.

A single count supports this clone. The chain employs TRBV19 and TRBJ1-2; 9 positions match TRBD1. This CDR3 contains 16 residues. Trimming removed 5 bases from V and 8 bases from J; junction bases left unmatched: 15. CDR1 and CDR2 from the germline V gene are LNHDA and SQIVND (reference sequence). DNA of the CDR3: TGTGCCAGTAGTTCTCCACGGACAGGGGCCGTAGGAGGCTACACCTTC. It codes for CASSSPRTGAVGGYTF. Filled out from reference TRBV19 and TRBJ1-2, the complete variable domain reads DGGITQSPKYLFRKEGQNVTLSCEQNLNHDAMYWYRQDPGQGLRLIYYSQIVNDFQKGDIAEGYSVSREKKESFPLTVTSAQKNPTAFYLCASSSPRTGAVGGYTFGSGTRLTVV.

The chain has TRBV5-1 and TRBJ2-1; no definite D call. The CDR3 length is 14 residues. Germline values: CDR1 SGHRS, CDR2 YFSETQ. Trimming pared 0 bases from V and 4 bases from J, leaving 8 bases between. The CDR3 DNA follows: TGCGCCAGCAGCTTGGCCCCCAGTTACAATGAGCAGTTCTTC. Amino acid sequence: CASSLAPSYNEQFF. Combining the CDR3 with reference TRBV5-1 and TRBJ2-1 gives the whole variable domain KAGVTQTPRYLIKTRGQQVTLSCSPISGHRSVSWYQQTPGQGLQFLFEYFSETQRNKGNFPGRFSGRQFSNSRSEMNVSTLELGDSALYLCASSLAPSYNEQFFGPGTRLTVL.

J is TRBJ2-5 and V is TRBV29-1; TRBD2 is a possible D gene (7 bases). V was cut by 0 bases and J by 11 bases, with 19 bases left in between. Germline CDR1 SQVTM, CDR2 ANQGSEA. This CDR3 is built from 14 residues. CDR3 region: CSVEELGGAGEQYF. As DNA, the CDR3 is TGCAGCGTTGAAGAATTAGGGGGGGCTGGTGAGCAGTACTTC.

The CDR3 DNA reads TGTGCCAGCAGTAAGGACGGTAGCAATCAGCCCCAGCATTTT. It encodes CASSKDGSNQPQHF. The J gene is TRBJ1-5, the V gene TRBV27, with no clear D. V lost 5 bases, J lost 0 bases, and 8 bases lay in between. Germline V gene lookup returns CDR1 MNHEY and CDR2 SMNVEV (reference sequence). The CDR3 has 14 residues.

The chain employs TRBV19 and TRBJ2-1; 7 nucleotides agree with TRBD1. The germline CDR1 and CDR2 sequences are LNHDA and SQIVND (reference sequence). The CDR3 length is 15 residues. The V and J ends lost 0 bases and 6 bases, in that order; junction bases with no gene match: 5. This CDR3 reads CASSIDPGQFNEQFF. As DNA, the CDR3 is TGTGCCAGTAGTATAGACCCGGGACAGTTCAATGAGCAGTTCTTC. Full variable domain (missing parts from reference TRBV19 and TRBJ2-1): DGGITQSPKYLFRKEGQNVTLSCEQNLNHDAMYWYRQDPGQGLRLIYYSQIVNDFQKGDIAEGYSVSREKKESFPLTVTSAQKNPTAFYLCASSIDPGQFNEQFFGPGTRLTVL.

This clone came up once. The chain uses TRBV30 and TRBJ1-1, with TRBD1 identical over 12 bases. V was pared by 1 base and J by 1 base, with 10 bases of the junction left unmatched. CDR1 GTSNPN and CDR2 SVGIG come from the germline V gene (reference sequence). The CDR3 sequence is 18 residues long. CDR3 nucleotide sequence: TGTGCCTGGAGTGACCGGGACAGGGGGCGAATAGAGAACACTGAAGCTTTCTTT. It translates to CAWSDRDRGRIENTEAFF.

In the case of this clone: Within the sample, other DNA sequences also encode this same CDR3. The rearrangement joins TRBV27 to TRBJ2-1, with 14 bases fitting TRBD2. This CDR3 has 17 amino acids. Trimming at V came to 5 bases and at J to 1 base, leaving 4 bases not matched to a gene. The germline V gene has CDR1 MNHEY and CDR2 SMNVEV (reference sequence). CDR3 nucleotides: TGTGCCAGCAGTGGGACTAGCGGGGGACCTTCCTACAATGAGCAGTTCTTC. This translates into CASSGTSGGPSYNEQFF.

This sequence joins TRBV11-2 and TRBJ2-2; TRBD1 agrees at 7 bases. This CDR3 is built from 15 residues. CDR1 SGHAT and CDR2 FQNNGV come from the germline V gene. The V segment lost 5 bases and the J segment 4 bases; nucleotides outside the gene matches: 7. CDR3 nucleotide sequence: TGTGCCAGCAGCCTTCGACAGGGCGGCACCGGGGAGCTGTTTTTT. This translates into CASSLRQGGTGELFF.

J is TRBJ2-7 and V is TRBV6-5; D gene unclear. V was clipped by 2 bases and J by 2 bases, with 7 bases between them. Germline values: CDR1 MNHEY, CDR2 SVGAGI. The length of the CDR3 is 13 residues. CDR3 region: CASSYGATYEQYF. The CDR3, as DNA: TGTGCCAGCAGTTACGGCGCTACCTACGAGCAGTACTTC.

This clone was detected only a few times. The chain has TRBV30 and TRBJ2-2; D is uncertain. V gave up 2 bases and J gave up 6 bases, with 7 bases separating them. CDR3 length equals 12 residues. Germline V gene sequence: CDR1 GTSNPN, CDR2 SVGIG (reference sequence). CDR3 sequence (DNA): TGTGCCTGGAGTCGGGCCGCCGGGGAGCTGTTTTTT. This sequence encodes CAWSRAAGELFF.